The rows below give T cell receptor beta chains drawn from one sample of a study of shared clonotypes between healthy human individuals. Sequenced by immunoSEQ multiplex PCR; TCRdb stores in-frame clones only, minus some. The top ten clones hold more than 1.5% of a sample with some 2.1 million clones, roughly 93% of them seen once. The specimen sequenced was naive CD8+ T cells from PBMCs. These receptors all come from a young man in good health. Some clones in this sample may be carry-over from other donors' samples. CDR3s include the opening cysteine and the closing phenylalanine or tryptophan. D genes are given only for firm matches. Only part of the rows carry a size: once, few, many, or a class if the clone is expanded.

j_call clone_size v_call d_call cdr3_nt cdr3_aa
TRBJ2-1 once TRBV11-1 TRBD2 TGTGCCAGCAGCCCCCTGCTAGCGGACATCTACAATGAGCAGTTCTTC CASSPLLADIYNEQFF
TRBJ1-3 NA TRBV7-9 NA TGTGCCAGCAGCCCTTGGACACAAATTTCTGGAAACACCATATATTTT CASSPWTQISGNTIYF
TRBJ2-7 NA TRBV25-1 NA TGTGCCAGCAGTGAATTTGGCCAGAACTCCTACGAGCAGTACTTC CASSEFGQNSYEQYF
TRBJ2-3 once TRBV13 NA TGTGCCAGCAGCTTAGGGAGGATTGCACCCACAGATACGCAGTATTTT CASSLGRIAPTDTQYF
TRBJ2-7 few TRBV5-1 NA TGCGCCAGCAGCTTTTCTAGCGAGCAGTACTTC CASSFSSEQYF
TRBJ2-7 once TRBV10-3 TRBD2 TGTGCCATCAGTGAGAGGACTAGCGGAGCCTACGAGCAGTACTTC CAISERTSGAYEQYF
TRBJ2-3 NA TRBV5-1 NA TGCGCCAGCAGCTTTAGAATTGGGGTGGCAGATACGCAGTATTTT CASSFRIGVADTQYF
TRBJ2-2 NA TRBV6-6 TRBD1 TGTGCCAGCGGGGGGACAGGGGGCACCGGGGAGCTGTTTTTT CASGGTGGTGELFF
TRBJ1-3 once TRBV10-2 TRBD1 TGCGCCAGCAGTGAGACAGGGGGAGAGGGGACCATATATTTT CASSETGGEGTIYF
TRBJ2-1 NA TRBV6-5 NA TGTGCCTCGGGCGGGGACGAAACGAATGAGCAGTTCTTC CASGGDETNEQFF
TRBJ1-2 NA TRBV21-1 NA TGTGCCAGCAACATCGACAGGGGGGATGGCTACACCTTC CASNIDRGDGYTF
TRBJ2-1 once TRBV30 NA TGTGCCTGTAAAGGGTCCTACAATGAGCAGTTCTTC CACKGSYNEQFF
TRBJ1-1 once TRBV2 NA TGTGCCAGCAGTGAAGGGAGGGGCCGAGGCCTCACTGAAGCTTTCTTT CASSEGRGRGLTEAFF
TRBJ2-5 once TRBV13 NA TGTGCCAGCAGCTTAGTTGCGGGGAGGATAGGGGAGACCCAGTACTTC CASSLVAGRIGETQYF
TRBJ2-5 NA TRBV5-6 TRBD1 TGTGCCAGCAGCTCCGACAGGGAAGGAGAGACCCAGTACTTC CASSSDREGETQYF
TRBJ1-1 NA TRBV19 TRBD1 TGTGCCTGTCGACAGGGGGCAACTGAAGCTTTCTTT CACRQGATEAFF
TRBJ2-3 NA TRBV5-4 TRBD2 TGTGCCAGCAGCACAGGACTAGCGGGACCCCGGGGCACAGATACGCAGTATTTT CASSTGLAGPRGTDTQYF
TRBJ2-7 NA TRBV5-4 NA TGTGCCAGCAGCGGGGGACTGGGCTCCTACGAGCAGTACTTC CASSGGLGSYEQYF
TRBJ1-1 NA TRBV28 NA TGTGCCAGCAGTTTATCACTTGACGGGTCGAACACTGAAGCTTTCTTT CASSLSLDGSNTEAFF
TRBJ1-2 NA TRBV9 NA TGTGCCAGCGGACCCCCAACAGGGAGCTATGGCTACACCTTC CASGPPTGSYGYTF
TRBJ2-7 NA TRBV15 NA TGTGCCACCAGCGGCGGAGGGGGCGCTGCCTACGAGCAGTACTTC CATSGGGGAAYEQYF
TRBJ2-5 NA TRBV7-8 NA TGTGCCAGCAGCTTAGTCAGCCGAAGACAAGAGACCCAGTACTTC CASSLVSRRQETQYF
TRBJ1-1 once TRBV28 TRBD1 TGTGCCAGTACTTCGACAGGGCCGAACACTGAAGCTTTCTTT CASTSTGPNTEAFF
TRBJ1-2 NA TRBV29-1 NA TGCAGCGTTGAACAGGGGTTAGTGAACTATGGCTACACCTTC CSVEQGLVNYGYTF
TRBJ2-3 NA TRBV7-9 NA TGTGCCAGCAGCTTAGAGGGCGGGTTCGAAGATACGCAGTATTTT CASSLEGGFEDTQYF
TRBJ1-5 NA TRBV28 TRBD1 TGTGCCAGCATCCGACAGGGGTATAGCAATCAGCCCCAGCATTTT CASIRQGYSNQPQHF
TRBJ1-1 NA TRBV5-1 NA TGCGCCAGCAGCTCCGCTAATGACAGGCCTAACACTGAAGCTTTCTTT CASSSANDRPNTEAFF
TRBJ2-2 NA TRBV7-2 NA TGTGCCAGCAGCTTCATGGGATTCACCGGGGAGCTGTTTTTT CASSFMGFTGELFF
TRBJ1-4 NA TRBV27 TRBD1 TGTGCCAGCAGTTCGACAGGGGAATCTAATGAAAAACTGTTTTTT CASSSTGESNEKLFF
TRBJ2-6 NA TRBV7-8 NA TGTGCCAGCAGCAACCATCCGAACTACCTAGAAGTAGGGGCCAACGTCCTGACTTTC CASSNHPNYLEVGANVLTF
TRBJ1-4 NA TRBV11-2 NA TGTGCCAGCAGCATACGACTGGATGAAAAACTGTTTTTT CASSIRLDEKLFF
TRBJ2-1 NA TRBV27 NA TGTGCCAGCAGTATCAGTAGCTCCTACAATGAGCAGTTCTTC CASSISSSYNEQFF
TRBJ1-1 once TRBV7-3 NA TGTGCCAGCAGCTTAACGGCAGGATCGAACACTGAAGCTTTCTTT CASSLTAGSNTEAFF
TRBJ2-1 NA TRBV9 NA TGTGCCAGCAGCCCTCATGAGGCCTCCGGCTACAATGAGCAGTTCTTC CASSPHEASGYNEQFF
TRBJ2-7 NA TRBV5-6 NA TGTGCCAGCAGCTTGGGGACGGACCCCTACGAGCAGTACTTC CASSLGTDPYEQYF
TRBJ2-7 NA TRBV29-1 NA TGCAGCGTTTTCCCCGGGACGGACTCCTACGAGCAGTACTTC CSVFPGTDSYEQYF
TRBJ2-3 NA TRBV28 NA TGTGCCAGCAGTTCGGAAAAACCGGGAATCTCTGATACGCAGTATTTT CASSSEKPGISDTQYF
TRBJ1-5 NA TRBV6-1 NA TGTGCCAGCCGCGCCTCGGGCAGACCACAGCAGCCCCAGCATTTT CASRASGRPQQPQHF
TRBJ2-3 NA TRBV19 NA TGTGCCAGTAGTATAGAACTTGGCTACTTGGACACAGATACGCAGTATTTT CASSIELGYLDTDTQYF
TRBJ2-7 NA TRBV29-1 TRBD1 TGCAGCGTTGGGACAGGGGCGTACGAGCAGTACTTC CSVGTGAYEQYF
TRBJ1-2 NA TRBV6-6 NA TGTGCCAGCATTATAGGGGAGGCCTACACCTTC CASIIGEAYTF
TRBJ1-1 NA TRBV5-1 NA TGCGCCAGCAGCCTCCATCCTAGCACTGAAGCTTTCTTT CASSLHPSTEAFF
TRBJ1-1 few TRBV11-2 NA TGTGCCAGCTCGGCTTATGAAGCTTTCTTT CASSAYEAFF
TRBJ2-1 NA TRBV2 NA TGTGCCAGCAGCGGAGTACACCCCCTCAATGAGCAGTTCTTC CASSGVHPLNEQFF
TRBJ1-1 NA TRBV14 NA TGTGCCAACGACCTACACCGCACTGAAGCTTTCTTT CANDLHRTEAFF